The entry that follows covers one T cell receptor beta chain sequence. V lost 7 bases and J lost 3, with 9 bases in between. Germline loops: CDR1 SEHNR, CDR2 FQNEAQ (reference sequence). The CDR3 has 12 amino acids. MiXCR was run by TCRdb on the PCR reads, yielding one entry per CDR3 protein. The table records a few hundred thousand distinct CDR3 sequences, roughly 24% of them present only once. This entry comes from a study of molecular identifiers for immune sequencing clone quantification. The receptor's source is a human donor in good health. Some libraries in this study had Jurkat cell RNA spiked in. Sequences were obtained from naive CD8+ T cells from blood, with Jurkat cell RNA spiked in. The subset here: FACS-sorted CD8+CD4-CCR7+CD45RA+ naive T cells. This chain joins TRBV7-9 and TRBJ2-5; D is unclear. The CDR3 protein is CASKDGKETQYF. CDR3 bases: TGTGCCAGCAAGGACGGAAAAGAGACCCAGTACTTC.